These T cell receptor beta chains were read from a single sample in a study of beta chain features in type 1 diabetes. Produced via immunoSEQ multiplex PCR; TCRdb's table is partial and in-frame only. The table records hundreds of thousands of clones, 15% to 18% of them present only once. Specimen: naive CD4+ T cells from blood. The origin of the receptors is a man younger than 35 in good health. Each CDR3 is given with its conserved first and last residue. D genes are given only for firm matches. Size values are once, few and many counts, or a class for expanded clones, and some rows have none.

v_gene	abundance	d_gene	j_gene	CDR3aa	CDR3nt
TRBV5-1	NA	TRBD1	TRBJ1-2	CASSLADRAGYTF	TGCGCCAGCAGCTTGGCGGACAGGGCTGGCTACACCTTC
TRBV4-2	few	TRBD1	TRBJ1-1	CASSQPGQGSMNTEAFF	TGTGCCAGCAGCCAACCGGGACAGGGATCCATGAACACTGAAGCTTTCTTT
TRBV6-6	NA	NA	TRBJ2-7	CASSYKDTYEQYF	TGTGCCAGCAGTTACAAGGACACCTACGAGCAGTACTTC
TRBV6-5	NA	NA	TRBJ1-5	CASSEMIGQPQHF	TGTGCCAGCAGTGAAATGATCGGGCAGCCCCAGCATTTT
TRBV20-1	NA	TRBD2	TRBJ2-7	CRGLAGVEQYF	TGCAGGGGACTAGCGGGGGTCGAGCAGTACTTC
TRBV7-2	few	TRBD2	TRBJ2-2	CASRSGGKVGELFF	TGTGCCAGCAGAAGCGGGGGCAAAGTCGGGGAGCTGTTTTTT
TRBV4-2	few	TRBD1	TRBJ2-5	CASSRYQDRVKETQYF	TGTGCCAGCAGCCGGTACCAGGACAGGGTTAAAGAGACCCAGTACTTC
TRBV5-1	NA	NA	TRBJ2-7	CASSLAGGLNEQYF	TGCGCCAGCAGCTTGGCGGGCGGCCTAAACGAGCAGTACTTC
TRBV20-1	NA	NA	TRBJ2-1	CSAPESNEQFF	TGCAGTGCTCCAGAGAGCAATGAGCAGTTCTTC
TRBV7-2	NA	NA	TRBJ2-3	CASSEGDYRPDTQYF	TGTGCCAGCAGCGAGGGGGACTACCGGCCAGATACGCAGTATTTT
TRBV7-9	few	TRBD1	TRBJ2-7	CASSFGQGPYEQYF	TGTGCCAGCAGCTTCGGACAGGGGCCCTACGAGCAGTACTTC
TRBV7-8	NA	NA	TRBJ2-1	CASSQKTGYNEQFF	TGTGCCAGCAGCCAAAAAACAGGGTACAATGAGCAGTTCTTC
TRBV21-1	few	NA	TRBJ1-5	CASSPLRPGTNQPQHF	TGTGCCAGCAGCCCCCTACGTCCCGGGACGAATCAGCCCCAGCATTTT
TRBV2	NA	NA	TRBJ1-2	CASSEVGSPYGGYTF	TGTGCCAGCAGTGAAGTCGGGTCCCCTTACGGTGGCTACACCTTC
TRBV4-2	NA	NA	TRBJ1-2	CASSQDKKTDRYGYTF	TGTGCCAGCAGCCAAGATAAGAAAACAGACCGCTATGGCTACACCTTC
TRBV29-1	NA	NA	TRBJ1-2	CSVDTGQYGYTF	TGCAGCGTTGACACAGGCCAATATGGCTACACCTTC
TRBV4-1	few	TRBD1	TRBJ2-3	CASSLYSQGAADTQYF	TGCGCCAGCAGCCTTTACTCACAGGGGGCCGCAGATACGCAGTATTTT
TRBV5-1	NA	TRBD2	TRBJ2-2	CASSLLGLAGDNTGELFF	TGCGCCAGCAGCTTGCTGGGACTAGCGGGAGACAACACCGGGGAGCTGTTTTTT
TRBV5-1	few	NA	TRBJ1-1	CASSLLGGSEAFF	TGCGCCAGCAGCCTCCTGGGAGGTTCGGAAGCTTTCTTT
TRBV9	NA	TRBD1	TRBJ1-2	CASTLEEGAGPYGYTF	TGTGCCAGCACCCTAGAAGAGGGGGCAGGGCCGTATGGCTACACCTTC
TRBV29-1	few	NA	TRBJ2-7	CSVEGPVGEQYF	TGCAGCGTTGAAGGACCGGTGGGGGAGCAGTACTTC
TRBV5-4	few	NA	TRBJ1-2	CASSLSAKDRRGGYTF	TGTGCCAGCAGCTTAAGTGCCAAAGACAGGAGGGGCGGCTACACCTTC
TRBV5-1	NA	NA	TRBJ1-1	CASSGPGAIGGTEAFF	TGCGCCAGCAGCGGGCCAGGGGCGATAGGTGGCACTGAAGCTTTCTTT
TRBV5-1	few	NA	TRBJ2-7	CASSLWLGAGAYEQYF	TGCGCCAGCAGCCTCTGGTTGGGGGCGGGAGCCTACGAGCAGTACTTC
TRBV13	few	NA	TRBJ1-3	CASSLEGASGNTIYF	TGTGCCAGCAGCTTAGAAGGGGCGTCGGGAAACACCATATATTTT
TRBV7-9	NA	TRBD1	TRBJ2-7	CASSLGTAHYEQYF	TGTGCCAGCAGCTTGGGGACAGCCCACTACGAGCAGTACTTC
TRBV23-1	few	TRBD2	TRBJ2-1	CASRGSLLAGGHGYNEQFF	TGCGCCAGCAGAGGGTCATTACTAGCGGGGGGGCACGGGTACAATGAGCAGTTCTTC
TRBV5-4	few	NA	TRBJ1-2	CASSLDSRNYGYTF	TGTGCCAGCAGCTTGGACAGCCGAAACTATGGCTACACCTTC
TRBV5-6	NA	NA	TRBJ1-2	CASRLAGVGYTF	TGTGCCAGCAGACTCGCGGGGGTAGGCTACACCTTC
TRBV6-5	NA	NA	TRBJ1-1	CASSVNSEAFF	TGTGCCAGCAGTGTGAACAGCGAAGCTTTCTTT
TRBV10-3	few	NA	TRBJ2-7	CAIRGTGTEQYF	TGTGCCATCAGGGGGACCGGGACAGAGCAGTACTTC
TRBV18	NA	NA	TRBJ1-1	CASSLYTRPTNTEAFF	TGTGCCAGCTCACTTTACACCAGACCGACGAACACTGAAGCTTTCTTT
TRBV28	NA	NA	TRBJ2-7	CASSLSSYEQYF	TGTGCCAGCAGCCTAAGCTCCTACGAGCAGTACTTC
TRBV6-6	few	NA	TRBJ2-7	CASRPGLGVTEQYF	TGTGCCAGCAGACCGGGGCTAGGGGTAACCGAGCAGTACTTC
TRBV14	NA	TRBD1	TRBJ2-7	CASSRRQGYRYEQYF	TGTGCCAGCAGCCGCCGACAGGGGTATCGCTACGAGCAGTACTTC
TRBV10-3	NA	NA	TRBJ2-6	CAISESKPGANVLTF	TGTGCCATCAGTGAGTCGAAGCCTGGGGCCAACGTCCTGACTTTC
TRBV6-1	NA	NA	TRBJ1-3	CASSEGASGNTIYF	TGTGCCAGCAGTGAAGGGGCCTCTGGAAACACCATATATTTT
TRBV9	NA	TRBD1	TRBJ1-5	CASSVVLGTGNNQPQHF	TGTGCCAGCAGCGTTGTTCTTGGGACAGGGAACAATCAGCCCCAGCATTTT
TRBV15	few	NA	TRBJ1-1	CATSRGDRREAFF	TGTGCCACCAGCAGAGGGGATCGGCGTGAAGCTTTCTTT
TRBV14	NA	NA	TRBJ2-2	CASSQDAGLITGELFF	TGTGCCAGCAGCCAAGATGCTGGACTTATTACCGGGGAGCTGTTTTTT
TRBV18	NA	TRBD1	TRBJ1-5	CASSPGTGNQPQHF	TGTGCCAGCTCACCCGGGACAGGCAATCAGCCCCAGCATTTT
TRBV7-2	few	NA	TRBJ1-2	CASTMRFGGYTF	TGTGCCAGCACCATGAGATTTGGTGGCTACACCTTC
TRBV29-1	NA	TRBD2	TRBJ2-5	CSVLYRGGQETQYF	TGCAGCGTCCTTTACCGCGGGGGTCAAGAGACCCAGTACTTC
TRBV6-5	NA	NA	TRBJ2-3	CASSTTGITDTQYF	TGTGCCAGCAGTACGACAGGAATCACAGATACGCAGTATTTT
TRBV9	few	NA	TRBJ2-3	CASSRSPSDLYDTQYF	TGTGCCAGCAGCCGTAGTCCCTCTGACCTCTATGATACGCAGTATTTT
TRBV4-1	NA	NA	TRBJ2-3	CASSQVIPRDTQYF	TGCGCCAGCAGCCAAGTCATCCCTAGGGATACGCAGTATTTT
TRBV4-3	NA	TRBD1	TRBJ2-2	CASSQGDRDTGELFF	TGCGCCAGCAGCCAAGGGGACAGAGACACCGGGGAGCTGTTTTTT
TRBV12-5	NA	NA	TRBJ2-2	CASGLGGLNGIGELFF	TGTGCTAGTGGTTTGGGTGGACTAAACGGGATCGGGGAGCTGTTTTTT
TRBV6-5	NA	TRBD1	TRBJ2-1	CASSSVGQSSYNEQFF	TGTGCCAGCAGTTCCGTGGGACAGAGCTCCTACAATGAGCAGTTCTTC
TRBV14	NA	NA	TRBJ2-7	CASSQGAGLGLYEQYF	TGTGCCAGCAGCCAAGGGGCCGGGCTGGGTCTCTACGAGCAGTACTTC
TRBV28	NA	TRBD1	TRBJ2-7	CASSGAGTGAYEQYF	TGTGCCAGCAGTGGCGCCGGGACAGGGGCCTACGAGCAGTACTTC
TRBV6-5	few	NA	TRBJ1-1	CASSYSAVMNTEAFF	TGTGCCAGCAGTTACTCGGCAGTAATGAACACTGAAGCTTTCTTT
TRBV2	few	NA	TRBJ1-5	CASRSWGGNQPQHF	TGTGCCAGCAGATCATGGGGGGGCAATCAGCCCCAGCATTTT
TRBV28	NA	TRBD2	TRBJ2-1	CASSLSSGRAYEQFF	TGTGCCAGCAGTTTGTCGAGCGGGAGGGCCTATGAGCAGTTCTTC